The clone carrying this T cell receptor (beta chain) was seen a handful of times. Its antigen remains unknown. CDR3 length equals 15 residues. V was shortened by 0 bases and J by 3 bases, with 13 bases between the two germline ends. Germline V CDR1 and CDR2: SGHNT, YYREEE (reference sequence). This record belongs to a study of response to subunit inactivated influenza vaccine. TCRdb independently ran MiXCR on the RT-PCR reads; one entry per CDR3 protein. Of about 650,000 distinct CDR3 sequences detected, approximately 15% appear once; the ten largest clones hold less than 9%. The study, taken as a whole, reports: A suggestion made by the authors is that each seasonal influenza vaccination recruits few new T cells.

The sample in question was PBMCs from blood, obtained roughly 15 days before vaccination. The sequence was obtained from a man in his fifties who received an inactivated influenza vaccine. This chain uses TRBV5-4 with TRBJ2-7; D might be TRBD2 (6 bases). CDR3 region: CASSLGRERYYEQYF. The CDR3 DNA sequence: TGTGCCAGCAGCTTGGGACGGGAGAGGTACTACGAGCAGTACTTC.